The clone carrying this T cell receptor beta chain was recorded many times. The antigen remains unidentified. TCRdb re-analysed the 5' RACE reads in MiXCR, keeping a single row per CDR3 protein. The data hold 250,000 to 400,000 distinct CDR3 sequences, with approximately 10% observed a single time. This sample was taken from a study of CD8 T cells in ankylosing spondylitis. V was trimmed by 5 bases and J by 1 base, leaving 9 bases between them. The CDR3 totals 14 residues. Germline V gene sequence: CDR1 MNHNS, CDR2 SASEGT. Study-level points and caveats: Clones linked to disease, bearing a CD8+ phenotype, were relatively rare in peripheral blood.

Material for sequencing was blood, either unsorted or a sorted T cell fraction (not recorded which). The sequence was obtained from a female donor with ankylosing spondylitis or in good health (not recorded which). This rearrangement joins TRBV6-1 to TRBJ2-1; no clear D gene. The CDR3 DNA reads as TGTGCCAGCAGTACCTTTCCATCCTACAATGAGCAGTTCTTC. Protein product: CASSTFPSYNEQFF.